This TCR beta chain was profiled in a study of cytomegalovirus exposure and HLA in healthy donors. Study context: Of about 390 genotyped donors, 81% grouped in the Caucasian-associated ancestry cluster.

Study-wide findings and caveats: Specific recognition of CMV antigens was confirmed in vitro for a few chains (all CMV-associated). An analysis that was carried out later associated approximately 17,000 TCR beta sequences with HLA alleles at 0.05 false discovery rate. A missense variant in DCLRE1C was later tied to TCR beta V- and J-gene trimming.

CDR3 length equals 13 residues. The V gene's germline CDR1 is SGHTA and CDR2 FQGNSA. V lost 2 bases and J 3 bases, leaving 7 bases between the germline ends. The PCR was carried out with 60 Vbeta primers and 13 Jbeta primers. Clones were read by immunoSEQ multiplex PCR, and TCRdb kept only the in-frame ones, dropping some. The table includes roughly 45,000 clones, around 65% detected once. This clone was found a few times. The target antigen is unknown. The TCR originated in a human donor in good health. The chain recombines TRBV7-2 with TRBJ2-5; D remains unclear. Sequenced input: PBMCs. The CDR3 DNA sequence: TGTGCCAGCAGCTTAACGCAGGAAGAGACCCAGTACTTC. As protein: CASSLTQEETQYF.